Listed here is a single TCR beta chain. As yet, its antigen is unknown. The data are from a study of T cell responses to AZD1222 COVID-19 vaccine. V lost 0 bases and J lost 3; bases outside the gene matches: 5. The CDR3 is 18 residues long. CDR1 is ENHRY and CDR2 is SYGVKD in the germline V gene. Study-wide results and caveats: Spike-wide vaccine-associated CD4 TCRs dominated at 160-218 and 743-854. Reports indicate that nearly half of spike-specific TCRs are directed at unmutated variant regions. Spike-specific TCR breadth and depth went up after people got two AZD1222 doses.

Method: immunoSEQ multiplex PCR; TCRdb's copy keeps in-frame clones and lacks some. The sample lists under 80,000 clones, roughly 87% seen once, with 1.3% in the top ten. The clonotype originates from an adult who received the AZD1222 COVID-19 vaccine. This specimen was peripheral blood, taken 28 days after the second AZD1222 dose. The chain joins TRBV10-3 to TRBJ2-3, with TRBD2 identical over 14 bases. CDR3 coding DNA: TGTGCCATCAGTGAGTCGGGGACTAGCGGGAGAAGTACAGATACGCAGTATTTT. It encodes CAISESGTSGRSTDTQYF.